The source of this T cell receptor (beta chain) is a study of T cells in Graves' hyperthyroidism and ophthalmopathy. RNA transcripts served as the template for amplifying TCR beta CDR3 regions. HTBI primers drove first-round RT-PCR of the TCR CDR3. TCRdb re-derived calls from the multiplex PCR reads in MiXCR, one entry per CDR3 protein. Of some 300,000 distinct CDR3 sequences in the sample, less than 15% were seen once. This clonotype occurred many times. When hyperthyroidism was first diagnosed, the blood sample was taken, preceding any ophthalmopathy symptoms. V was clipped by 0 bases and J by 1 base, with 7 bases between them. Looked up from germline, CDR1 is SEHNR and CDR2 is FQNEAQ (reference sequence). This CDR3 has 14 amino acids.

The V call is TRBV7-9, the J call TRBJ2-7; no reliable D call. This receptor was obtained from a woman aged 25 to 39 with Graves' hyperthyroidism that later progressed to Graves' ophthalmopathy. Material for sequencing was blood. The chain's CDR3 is CASSLAVESYEQYF. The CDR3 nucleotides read TGTGCCAGCAGCTTAGCCGTAGAATCCTACGAGCAGTACTTC.